This entry lists 12 T cell receptor beta chains sequenced from one sample in a study of blood T cell repertoires in COVID-19. Here immunoSEQ multiplex PCR was the method, and the copy in TCRdb shows in-frame clones only, minus some. The table lists 13,000 or so clones, almost 90% of them singletons, with about a fifth in the top ten. Sequencing was done on a sample of peripheral blood. The source is a human donor with active COVID-19. The donor label of this sample is uncertain.

J is TRBJ2-1 and V is TRBV11-2, with 14 bases identical to TRBD2. The CDR3 totals 14 residues. V shed 5 bases, J shed 9 bases, and the junction held 3 bases outside the gene matches. CDR1 SGHAT and CDR2 FQNNGV come from the germline V gene. The CDR3 DNA reads TGTGCCAGCAGCCCGGGGACTAGCGGGGGTGAGCAGTTCTTC. It specifies CASSPGTSGGEQFF. The complete variable domain, with remaining parts taken from reference TRBV11-2 and TRBJ2-1, reads EAGVAQSPRYKIIEKRQSVAFWCNPISGHATLYWYQQILGQGPKLLIQFQNNGVVDDSQLPKDRFSAERLKGVDSTLKIQPAKLEDSAVYLCASSPGTSGGEQFFGPGTRLTVL.

The chain combines TRBV4-1 with TRBJ2-1, with 8 bases fitting TRBD1. V was clipped by 0 bases and J by 3 bases; unmatched bases: 7. From germline, CDR1 is MGHRA and CDR2 YSYEKL. This CDR3 spans 17 amino acids. CDR3 loop: CASSQDRYTGGYNEQFF. The CDR3 nucleotides read TGCGCCAGCAGCCAAGATCGATATACAGGGGGCTACAATGAGCAGTTCTTC.

The V call is TRBV12-2, the J call TRBJ2-1; the table's D gene call, TRBD1, was not cross checked with the DNA. TRBV12-2 is tagged as a pseudogene. This CDR3 spans 17 amino acids. The CDR3 DNA is TGTGCAAGTCGCTCCCTTGCCCGGGACAGTTGTTCCGATGAGCAGTTCTTC. Translating it yields CASRSLARDSCSDEQFF.

The chain combines TRBV7-2 with TRBJ1-1; D is perhaps TRBD1 (6 bases). This CDR3 has 16 amino acids. V lost 5 bases, J lost 0 bases, and 16 bases lay in between. Germline V lookup: CDR1 SGHTA, CDR2 FQGNSA. For the CDR3, the DNA is TGTGCCAGCAGCCCCCGTGGGGGGGGCATGAACACTGAAGCTTTCTTT. It encodes CASSPRGGGMNTEAFF.

The chain recombines TRBV5-4 with TRBJ1-1; a weak D match, TRBD1 (6 bases). The CDR3 length is 14 residues. V was shortened by 10 bases and J by 3 bases, with 19 bases between the two germline ends. The germline CDR1 and CDR2 sequences are SGHNT and YYREEE (reference sequence). Here the CDR3 DNA reads TGTGCCCTCTCGAGGGGGATATCGGACACTGAAGCTTTCTTT. The encoded protein is CALSRGISDTEAFF.

The rearrangement links TRBV4-1 to TRBJ1-6; the D is unclear. Trimming left V 0 bases short and J 0 bases short, with 21 bases between. From germline, CDR1 is MGHRA and CDR2 YSYEKL. The CDR3 is made up of 21 amino acids. This CDR3 reads CASSQDWRQLNLCSYNSPLHF. CDR3 nucleotides: TGCGCCAGCAGCCAAGATTGGCGGCAGCTAAATCTTTGCTCCTATAATTCACCCCTCCACTTT.

The chain links TRBV19 to TRBJ1-2; weak D call: TRBD1 (6 bases). V shed 3 bases and J shed 4 bases, with 15 bases lying between them. The CDR3 extends over 15 amino acids. Germline loops: CDR1 LNHDA, CDR2 SQIVND (reference sequence). This CDR3 reads CASSIAVGQPYGYTF. CDR3 nucleotides: TGTGCCAGTAGTATCGCGGTTGGACAGCCCTATGGCTACACCTTC.

V is TRBV28 and J is TRBJ2-2; 9 bases map to TRBD1. Germline CDR1 MDHEN, CDR2 SYDVKM. The CDR3 is made up of 15 amino acids. CDR3 bases: TGTGCTATAAAGCCGGGACAGGGTTACACCGGGGAGCTGTTTTTT. Encoded protein: CAIKPGQGYTGELFF.

This chain links TRBV9 with TRBJ2-3; TRBD2 agrees at 16 bases. Germline V lookup: CDR1 SGDLS, CDR2 YYNGEE. Trimming at V came to 2 bases and at J to 6 bases, leaving 6 bases not matched to a gene. The CDR3 is 17 amino acids. DNA for the CDR3: TGTGCCAGCAGCGTCGGGACTAGCGGGGGGGCAGGGGATACGCAGTATTTT. As protein: CASSVGTSGGAGDTQYF.

The V gene is TRBV29-1, the J gene TRBJ2-2; TRBD1 is a possible D gene (5 bases). The V and J ends lost 3 bases and 0 bases respectively, with 5 bases between them. Germline V CDR1 and CDR2: SQVTM, ANQGSEA. The CDR3 covers 13 residues. The CDR3 region is CSVDRANTGELFF. The CDR3 nucleotides read TGCAGCGTTGACAGGGCGAACACCGGGGAGCTGTTTTTT.

The rearrangement links TRBV25-1 to TRBJ2-5; the D gene is possibly TRBD2 (6 bases). CDR3 length: 15 residues. V lost 1 base to trimming and J lost 2 bases, with 11 bases between them. Germline lookup yields CDR1 MGHDK and CDR2 SYGVNS. CDR3 loop: CASSESWGVQETQYF. In nucleotides, the CDR3 is TGTGCCAGCAGTGAATCATGGGGGGTGCAAGAGACCCAGTACTTC.

The chain links TRBV6-5 to TRBJ2-7; the D gene is possibly TRBD2 (7 bases). Trimming pared 5 bases from V and 5 bases from J, leaving 19 bases between. Germline lookup yields CDR1 MNHEY and CDR2 SVGAGI. The length of the CDR3 is 15 residues. In DNA form, the CDR3 reads TGTGCCAGCAGTCGCGAGTGGGGGGGCGGCGACGAGCAGTACTTC. This sequence encodes CASSREWGGGDEQYF.